This TCR beta chain came from a study of blood T cell repertoires in COVID-19 (dated by TCRdb to about 2020). Turning to the overall study: The collaborator samples originated in the United States, Italy and Spain and spanned the acute and convalescent phases of COVID-19. The material from the prospective study consisted of cDNA or gDNA derived from T cells, B-cell-depleted T cells, or PBMCs. Subjects who had been exposed to COVID-19, were actively infected with it, or had recovered from it provided the deeply sampled blood TCRbeta repertoires that made up the dataset. The repertoires were released in a freely available public database intended as a resource for research on the immune response to SARS-CoV-2. The samples were drawn from two sources: the first 160 participants of the ongoing ImmuneRACE study, and 950 to 1,500 subjects contributed by 6 global collaborators. The sample metadata nearly always contained a de-identified subject ID, COVID-19 status, age in years and sex. Where available, HLA class I and class II types were taken from metadata supplied by the sample provider and were not determined by assay-based typing. Results and caveats for the whole study, not just this receptor: The quantity of clinical and demographic metadata differed by source and by participant and was supplied without curation.

TCRbeta CDR3 regions were amplified from genomic DNA using the immunoSEQ Assay, a bias-controlled multiplex PCR. Under the source paper's analysis protocol: Within the assay, amplification of reference gene primers was used to estimate how many nucleated cells each sample contained. To quantify the absolute abundance of each unique TCRbeta CDR3 rearrangement, sequence reads were collapsed and filtered. For each sample, productive Simpson clonality was calculated as the square root of Simpson's diversity index across productive rearrangements. Drawn from immuneACCESS, this table holds only the in-frame rearrangements with V and J called that TCRdb kept. Clones are partly lost; checked studies trace under half to an unresolved V gene and leave the rest unexplained. V, J and clone size are those of that table, while D and trimming were read from the DNA. Within this sample are under 400,000 clones, with about 86% of them counted one time only. The ten largest clones represent approximately 4.6% of the sample.

To note about this clone: No cognate antigen has been identified for it. No much larger clone is present one base from it, and per-base qualities are unavailable.

The CDR3, cysteine through phenylalanine, is 18 amino acids long. Only the CDR3 DNA is retained, 54 bases long and in frame from the first base. V loses 5 bases of germline sequence and J loses 0 bases, and the interval between the two ends is 20 bases. Per the germline V gene (reference sequence), MNHNY is the CDR1 and SVGAGI is the CDR2. Participants in the prospective study were aged 18 to 89 years, lived in approximately 26 United States geographic areas, and enrolled through a virtual design. To assign participants to cohorts, the prospective study relied on clinical history that participants themselves reported in a screening survey and a study questionnaire. In the prospective study, mobile phlebotomists collected whole blood, serum and a nasopharyngeal or oropharyngeal swab from each participant. Over a roughly 2-month period, participants in the prospective study had the option of providing additional blood draws and questionnaires. Before DNA extraction, prospective study blood samples were shipped either frozen or at room temperature.

The sequencing input was PBMCs or T cells enriched from blood (not recorded which). The receptor was isolated from a woman between 40 and 55 years old with acute COVID-19. The rearranged chain carries TRBV6-6 and TRBJ1-5, with the D segment identity uncertain. The nucleotide sequence is TGTGCCAGCAGTCGCGGATTACCCGGACTAAATAGCAATCAGCCCCAGCATTTT. The translation is CASSRGLPGLNSNQPQHF.